Listed here is a single T cell receptor (beta chain). Per the study methods: Reference gene primer amplification yielded estimated nucleated cell counts. Produced via immunoSEQ multiplex PCR; TCRdb's table is partial and in-frame only. V, J and clone size are those of that table, while D and trimming were read from the DNA. The sample comprises around 68,000 clones, around 80% of which are singletons, and about 9.1% rests with the top ten. The entry originates in a study of blood T cell repertoires in COVID-19. Study at large: The United States, Italy and Spain provided the acute and convalescent COVID-19 samples. PBMCs, B-cell-depleted T cells, or T cells were the source of the cDNA or gDNA that made up the material.

CDR1 and CDR2 from the germline V gene are GTSNPN and SVGIG (reference sequence). V trimming: 2 bases; J trimming: 4 bases; junction bases outside the gene matches: 8. The length of the CDR3 is 15 residues. The chain uses TRBV30 and TRBJ2-3; TRBD2 aligns across 8 bases. What was sequenced was peripheral blood. The receptor's source is a human donor in a cohort sampled during active COVID-19. The CDR3 reads CAWSSLASGPDTQYF. CDR3 DNA: TGTGCCTGGAGTTCCTTGGCTAGCGGGCCAGATACGCAGTATTTT.